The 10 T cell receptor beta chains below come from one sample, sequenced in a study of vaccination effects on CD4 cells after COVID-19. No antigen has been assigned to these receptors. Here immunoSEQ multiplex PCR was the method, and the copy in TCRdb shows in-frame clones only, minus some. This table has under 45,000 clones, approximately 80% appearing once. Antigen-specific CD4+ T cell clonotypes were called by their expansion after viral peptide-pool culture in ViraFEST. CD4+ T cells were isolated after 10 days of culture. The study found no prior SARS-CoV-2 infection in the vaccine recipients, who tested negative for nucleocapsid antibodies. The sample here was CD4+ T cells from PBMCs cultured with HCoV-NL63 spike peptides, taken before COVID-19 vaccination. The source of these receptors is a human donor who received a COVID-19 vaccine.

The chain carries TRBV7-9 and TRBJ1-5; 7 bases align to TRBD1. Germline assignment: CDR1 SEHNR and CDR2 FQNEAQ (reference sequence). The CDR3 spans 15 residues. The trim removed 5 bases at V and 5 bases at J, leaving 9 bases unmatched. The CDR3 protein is CASSPGGRGYQPQHF. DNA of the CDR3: TGTGCCAGCAGCCCAGGTGGCAGGGGGTATCAGCCCCAGCATTTT.

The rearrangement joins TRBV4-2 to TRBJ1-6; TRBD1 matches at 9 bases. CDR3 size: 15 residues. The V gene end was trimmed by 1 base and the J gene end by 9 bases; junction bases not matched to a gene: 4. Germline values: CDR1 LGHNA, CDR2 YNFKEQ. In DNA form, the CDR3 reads TGTGCCAGCAGCCAAGGACAGGGGGGTCTTTCACCCCTCCACTTT. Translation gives CASSQGQGGLSPLHF.

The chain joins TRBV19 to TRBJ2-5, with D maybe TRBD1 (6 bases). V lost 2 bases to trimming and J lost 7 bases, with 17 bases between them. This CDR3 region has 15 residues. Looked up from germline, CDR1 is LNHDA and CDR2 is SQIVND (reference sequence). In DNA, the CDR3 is TGTGCCAGTAGTATATCGAGGGGGTTTCAAAGGACCCAGTACTTC. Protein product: CASSISRGFQRTQYF.

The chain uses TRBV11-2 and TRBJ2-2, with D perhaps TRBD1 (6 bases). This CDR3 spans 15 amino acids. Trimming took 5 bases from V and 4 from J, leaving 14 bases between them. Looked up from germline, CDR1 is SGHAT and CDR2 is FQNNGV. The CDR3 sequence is CASSPNRRGTGELFF. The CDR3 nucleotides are TGTGCCAGCAGCCCCAATCGCAGGGGCACCGGGGAGCTGTTTTTT.

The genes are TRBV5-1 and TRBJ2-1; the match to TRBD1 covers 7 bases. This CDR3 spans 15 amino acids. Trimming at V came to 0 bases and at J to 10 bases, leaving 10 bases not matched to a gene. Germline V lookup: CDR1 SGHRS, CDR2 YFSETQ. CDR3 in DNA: TGCGCCAGCAGCTTGGAGGAACTACAGGGGATAGAGCAGTTCTTC. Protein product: CASSLEELQGIEQFF.

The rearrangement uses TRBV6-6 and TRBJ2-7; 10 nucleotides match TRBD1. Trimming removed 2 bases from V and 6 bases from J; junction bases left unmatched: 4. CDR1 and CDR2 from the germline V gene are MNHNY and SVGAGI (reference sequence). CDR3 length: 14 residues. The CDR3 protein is CASSYGTGEGEQYV. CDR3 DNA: TGTGCCAGCAGTTACGGGACAGGGGAAGGCGAGCAGTACGTC.

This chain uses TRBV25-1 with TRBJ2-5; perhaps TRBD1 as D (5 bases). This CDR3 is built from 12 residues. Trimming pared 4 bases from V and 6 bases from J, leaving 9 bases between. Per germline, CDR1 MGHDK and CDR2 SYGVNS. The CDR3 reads CASSAGMKTQYF. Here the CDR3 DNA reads TGTGCCAGCAGTGCAGGGATGAAGACCCAGTACTTC.

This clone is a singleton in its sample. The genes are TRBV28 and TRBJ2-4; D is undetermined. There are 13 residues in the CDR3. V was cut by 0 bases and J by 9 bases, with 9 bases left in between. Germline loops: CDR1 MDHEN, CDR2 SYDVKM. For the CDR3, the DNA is TGTGCCAGCAGTTTATGGGGAATCGGCATTCAGTACTTC. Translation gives CASSLWGIGIQYF.

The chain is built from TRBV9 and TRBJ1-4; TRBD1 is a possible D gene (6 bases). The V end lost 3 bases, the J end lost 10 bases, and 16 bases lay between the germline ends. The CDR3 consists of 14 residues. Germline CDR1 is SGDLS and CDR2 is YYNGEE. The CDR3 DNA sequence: TGTGCCAGCAGCGCCCCAGGGGCGTCGGGAAAACTGTTTTTT. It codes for CASSAPGASGKLFF.

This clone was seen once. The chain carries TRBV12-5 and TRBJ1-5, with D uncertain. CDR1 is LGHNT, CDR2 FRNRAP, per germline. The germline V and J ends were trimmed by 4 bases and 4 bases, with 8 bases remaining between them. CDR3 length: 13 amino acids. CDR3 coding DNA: TGTGCTAGTGGTTCTGGGGAGAATCAGCCCCAGCATTTT. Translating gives CASGSGENQPQHF.